The table lists the clone carrying this TCR beta chain with a count of one. Its target is unknown. Per germline, CDR1 MGHRA and CDR2 YSYEKL. The V and J ends lost 4 bases and 0 bases respectively, with 10 bases between them. The CDR3 length is 14 residues. This record belongs to a study of OX40 agonist ivuxolimab in advanced cancers. At the level of the study: The group had a mean age of about 65 years, ranged from about 20 to 90, and was approximately 81% male. Three patients, one with hepatocellular carcinoma and two with cutaneous melanoma, responded partially.

TCRdb keeps only in-frame clones here, not all; method: immunoSEQ multiplex PCR. The table has 30,000 or so clones, roughly 90% seen once. Study-wide findings and caveats: Clonal expansion in partial responders at 0.1-3.0 mg/kg ranked among the lowest. CD8+ T cells showed, on average, more clonal expansion than CD4+ cells.

The clonotype was recovered from an adult with an advanced solid tumor such as melanoma, head and neck, liver or kidney cancer. Source: CD4+ or CD8+ T cells sorted from blood, taken in a trial of the OX40 agonist ivuxolimab. The J gene is TRBJ2-7, the V gene TRBV4-1, with a weak D call TRBD1 (5 bases). CDR3 protein: CASSLRVGSYEQYF. The CDR3 coding sequence is TGCGCCAGCAGCCTCAGGGTTGGCTCCTACGAGCAGTACTTC.